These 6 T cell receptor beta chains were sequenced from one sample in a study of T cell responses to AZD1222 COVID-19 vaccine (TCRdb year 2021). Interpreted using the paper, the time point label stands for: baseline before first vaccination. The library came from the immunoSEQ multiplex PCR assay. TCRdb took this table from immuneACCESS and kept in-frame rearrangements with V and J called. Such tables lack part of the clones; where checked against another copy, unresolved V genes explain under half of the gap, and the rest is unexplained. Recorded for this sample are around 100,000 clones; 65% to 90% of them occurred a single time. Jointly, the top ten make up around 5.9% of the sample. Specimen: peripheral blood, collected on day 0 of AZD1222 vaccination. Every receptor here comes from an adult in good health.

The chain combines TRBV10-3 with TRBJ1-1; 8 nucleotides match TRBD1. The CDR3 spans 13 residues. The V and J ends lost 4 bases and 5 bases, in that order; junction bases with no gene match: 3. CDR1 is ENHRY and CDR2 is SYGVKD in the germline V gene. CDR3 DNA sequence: TGTGCCATCAGTGGGACAGGGAGGACTGAAGCTTTCTTT. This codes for CAISGTGRTEAFF.

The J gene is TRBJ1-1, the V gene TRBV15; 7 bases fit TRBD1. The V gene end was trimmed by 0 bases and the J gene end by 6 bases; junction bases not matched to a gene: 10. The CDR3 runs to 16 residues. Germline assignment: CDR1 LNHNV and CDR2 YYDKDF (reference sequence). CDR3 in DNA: TGTGCCACCAGCAGAGAGGATTGGAGCGACAGGGCTGAAGCTTTCTTT. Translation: CATSREDWSDRAEAFF.

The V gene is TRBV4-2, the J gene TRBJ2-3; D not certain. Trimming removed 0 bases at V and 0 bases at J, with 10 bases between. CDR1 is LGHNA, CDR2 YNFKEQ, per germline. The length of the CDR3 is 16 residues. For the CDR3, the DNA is TGTGCCAGCAGCCAAGATGTGGGGTCTAGCACAGATACGCAGTATTTT. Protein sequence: CASSQDVGSSTDTQYF.

The CDR3 DNA reads as TGTGCCAGTAGTATGGGACAGGGGGGATACAATGAGCAGTTCTTC. Protein: CASSMGQGGYNEQFF. The V gene is TRBV19, the J gene TRBJ2-1, with TRBD1 matching 11 bases. This CDR3 spans 15 amino acids. The junction had 2 bases not matched to a gene; V was cut back by 3 bases and J by 4 bases. Germline-derived CDR1 and CDR2 are LNHDA and SQIVND (reference sequence).

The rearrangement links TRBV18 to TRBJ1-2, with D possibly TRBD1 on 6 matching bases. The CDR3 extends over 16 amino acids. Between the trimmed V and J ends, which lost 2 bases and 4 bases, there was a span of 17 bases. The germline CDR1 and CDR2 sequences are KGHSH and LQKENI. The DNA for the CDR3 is TGTGCCAGCTCACCAACGAACCGACAGGACCTCTATGGCTACACCTTC. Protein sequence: CASSPTNRQDLYGYTF.

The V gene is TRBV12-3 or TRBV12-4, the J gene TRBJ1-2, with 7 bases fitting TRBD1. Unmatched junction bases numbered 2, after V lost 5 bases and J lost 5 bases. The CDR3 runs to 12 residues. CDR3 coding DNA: TGTGCCAGCAGTCGGGACAGTTATGGCTACACCTTC. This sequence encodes CASSRDSYGYTF.